Included here is one T cell receptor (beta chain) sequence, with context. The data stem from a study of blood T cell repertoires in COVID-19. Study details: Collection of acute and convalescent COVID-19 samples took place in the United States, Italy and Spain. T cells, B-cell-depleted T cells, or PBMCs supplied cDNA or gDNA.

Participant age was about 18 to 89 years, and participants resided in fewer than 25 US areas. Generated by immunoSEQ multiplex PCR, the TCRdb table keeps only in-frame clones and is missing some. The repertoire includes about 250,000 clones, 75% to 85% of them detected once, and 8.5% to 9.5% sits in the top ten. This CDR3 is built from 13 residues. V was clipped by 10 bases and J by 7 bases; unmatched bases: 10. CDR1 and CDR2 (germline): MNHEY, SMNVEV (reference sequence). The sequence derives from a woman aged 45-65 years with acute COVID-19. The chain couples TRBV27 to TRBJ1-2; 9 bases align to TRBD1. Sequenced material: PBMCs or T cells enriched from blood (not recorded which). The CDR3 bases are TGTGCCACCTCGTCCCGGGACAGGGCTGGCTACACCTTC. Amino acids: CATSSRDRAGYTF.